One and the same sample provided the 9 T cell receptor beta chains below, sequenced in a study of vaccination and CD4 T cells after COVID-19. Sequencing of the DNA from cultured CD4+ T cells was carried out with the Oncomine TCR Beta short-read assay. MiXCR, run by TCRdb on the PCR reads, gives a single entry per CDR3 protein. This sample has almost 15,000 distinct CDR3 sequences, with approximately 29% found just once. Treatment of the sample: roughly 11-day PBMC culture with coronavirus spike peptide pools or control peptides (ViraFEST assay). These receptors are not linked to any known antigen. Sequenced input: cultured CD4+ T cells from blood. Receptors were obtained from a human donor with COVID-19.

This clonotype appeared a few times. Its ends do not fully match the called genes, so a read error is possible. V is TRBV18 and J is TRBJ1-1; D is unresolved. The CDR3 totals 11 residues. Germline loops: CDR1 KGHSH, CDR2 LQKENI. This chain's CDR3 is CASSAHTEAFF. CDR3 nucleotides: TGTGCCAGCTCAGCGCACACCGAAGCTTTCTTT.

The chain uses TRBV5-4 and TRBJ2-1; D gene ambiguous. V was shortened by 3 bases and J by 0 bases, with 13 bases between the two germline ends. Per the germline V gene, CDR1 is SGHNT and CDR2 is YYREEE (reference sequence). The CDR3 consists of 16 residues. CDR3 in DNA: TGTGCCAGCAGCTCCCTTATGAGTTCCTCCTACAATGAGCAGTTCTTC. This encodes CASSSLMSSSYNEQFF.

A few counts support this clonotype. V usage is TRBV19 and J usage is TRBJ1-2; 11 bases are shared with TRBD1. From germline, CDR1 is LNHDA and CDR2 SQIVND (reference sequence). The CDR3 is made up of 15 amino acids. V lost 6 bases to trimming and J lost 8 bases; unmatched junction nucleotides: 11. The chain's CDR3 is CASRSDRGPVRGYTF. For the CDR3, the DNA is TGTGCCAGTAGATCGGACAGGGGGCCGGTTAGGGGCTACACCTTC.

This clonotype counts as medium-sized. The V and J genes are TRBV27 and TRBJ1-6, with D perhaps matching TRBD1 (5 bases). Germline V lookup: CDR1 MNHEY, CDR2 SMNVEV (reference sequence). The CDR3 extends over 16 amino acids. V gave up 6 bases and J gave up 0 bases, with 12 bases separating them. Here the CDR3 DNA reads TGTGCCAGCAGAACGACAGCGGACTCCTATAATTCACCCCTCCACTTT. Amino acids: CASRTTADSYNSPLHF.

The chain recombines TRBV11-2 with TRBJ2-1, with D possibly being TRBD2 (5 bases). This CDR3 is built from 18 residues. V lost 4 bases, J lost 0 bases, and 19 bases lay in between. Germline lookup yields CDR1 SGHAT and CDR2 FQNNGV. CDR3 sequence reads: CASSSALRYGNSYNEQFF. Written as DNA, the CDR3 is TGTGCCAGCAGCTCCGCGCTTCGCTACGGGAACTCCTACAATGAGCAGTTCTTC.

The chain is built from TRBV5-1 and TRBJ2-1; TRBD1 aligns across 9 bases. The CDR3 has 15 amino acids. Per germline, CDR1 SGHRS and CDR2 YFSETQ. V lost 0 bases and J lost 10; bases outside the gene matches: 8. The CDR3 sequence is CASSLGGTGLLEQFF. In DNA form, the CDR3 reads TGCGCCAGCAGCTTGGGCGGGACAGGGTTGTTGGAGCAGTTCTTC.

This clonotype was observed a handful of times. The chain combines TRBV7-2 with TRBJ1-6; D uncertain. The CDR3 length is 13 residues. Germline CDR1 SGHTA, CDR2 FQGNSA. The V and J ends lost 5 bases and 6 bases respectively, with 8 bases between them. The CDR3 DNA follows: TGTGCCAGCAGCCCCCTGCTTAATTCACCCCTCCACTTT. Translated: CASSPLLNSPLHF.

This clonotype has only a few counts. For the CDR3, the DNA is TGTGCCATACGAGGGACGGCCTATGGCTACACCTTC. This encodes CAIRGTAYGYTF. The genes are TRBV28 and TRBJ1-2; D might be TRBD1 (5 bases). Per the germline V gene, CDR1 is MDHEN and CDR2 is SYDVKM. This CDR3 is 12 amino acids long. V was pared by 10 bases and J by 4 bases, with 13 bases between.

This clonotype has only a few counts. The chain recombines TRBV30 with TRBJ2-3, with TRBD2 as a possible D gene (5 bases). Looked up from germline, CDR1 is GTSNPN and CDR2 is SVGIG (reference sequence). This CDR3 is built from 13 residues. V lost 0 bases, J lost 5 bases, and 9 bases lay in between. The CDR3 loop is CAWSVSGLDTQYF. Written as DNA, the CDR3 is TGTGCCTGGAGTGTATCGGGGTTAGATACGCAGTATTTT.